This entry is about one T cell receptor (beta chain). The data belong to a study of blood T cell repertoires in COVID-19. Overall study: Whether acute or convalescent, the COVID-19 samples came from the United States, Italy and Spain. From T cells, B-cell-depleted T cells, or PBMCs came the material, which was cDNA or gDNA.

Sequencing was performed with immunoSEQ multiplex PCR; in TCRdb, only in-frame clones are kept and a portion is missing. The sample yields fewer than 150,000 clones, around 80% seen once. The germline gives CDR1 LGHDT, CDR2 YNNKEL (reference sequence). V lost 4 bases and J lost 4, with 14 bases in between. CDR3 length: 14 residues. V usage is TRBV3-1 (or the pseudogene TRBV3-2) and J usage is TRBJ2-7; weak D call: TRBD1 (6 bases). The TCR originated in a human donor in a cohort sampled during active COVID-19. The sequenced sample was peripheral blood. CDR3 loop: CASSPDLDRYEQYF. CDR3 DNA: TGTGCCAGCAGCCCCGACCTTGACAGGTACGAGCAGTACTTC.